These 13 T cell receptor beta chains came from one sample sequenced in a study of CD8 T cells in ankylosing spondylitis (dated 2017 in TCRdb). The paper as a whole reports these results and caveats: A TCR beta motif of about eight highly homologous amino acid variants appeared characteristic of blood from ankylosing spondylitis patients.

The protocol used for the library was 5' RACE. The reads were generated on an Illumina HiSeq 2500. Starting from the raw public reads, TCRdb applied fastp trimming at Q25, assembled clones with MiXCR and retained in-frame beta chains. Rows merge per CDR3 protein into single entries with the most common DNA and genes. This sample is represented by 650,000 to 800,000 distinct CDR3 sequences; around 19% of them were singletons. The ten largest account for around 20% of the sample. What these receptors recognize is not known. The sample was blood, either unsorted or a sorted T cell fraction (not recorded which). Every receptor here comes from a male donor with ankylosing spondylitis.

The chain is built from TRBV28 and TRBJ2-5; 14 bases line up with TRBD2. With 7 bases clipped from V and 13 bases from J, the junction kept 23 bases outside the gene matches. Germline CDR1 reads MDHEN; CDR2 reads SYDVKM. The CDR3 extends over 18 amino acids. Here the CDR3 DNA reads TGTGCCAGCACCCAAAGGGGTGGGTCCGGACTAGCGGGAGGCGCGGGGTACTTC. Protein product: CASTQRGGSGLAGGAGYF.

This clonotype was seen a handful of times. J is TRBJ2-3 and V is TRBV20-1, with TRBD1 matching over 9 bases. The CDR3 has 13 amino acids. In germline, CDR1 is DFQATT, CDR2 SNEGSKA (reference sequence). DNA of the CDR3: TGCAGAACCGGACAGGGGAGCACAGATACGCAGTATTTT. Translation: CRTGQGSTDTQYF.

The V and J genes are TRBV5-1 and TRBJ2-3; TRBD2 matches at 9 bases. CDR1 SGHRS and CDR2 YFSETQ come from the germline V gene. With 4 bases clipped from V and 6 bases from J, the junction kept 12 bases outside the gene matches. This CDR3 contains 16 residues. As DNA, the CDR3 is TGCGCCAGCAGCCCGGTAGCGGGAGTACGGGGGGATACGCAGTATTTT. Protein sequence: CASSPVAGVRGDTQYF.

The chain uses TRBV9 and TRBJ1-2; 7 positions match TRBD1. The germline gives CDR1 SGDLS, CDR2 YYNGEE. V lost 3 bases and J lost 4; bases outside the gene matches: 6. The CDR3 totals 14 residues. CDR3 in DNA: TGTGCCAGCAGCGCGACAGGGTCGGGCTATGGCTACACCTTC. Residues: CASSATGSGYGYTF.

This clonotype was picked up many times. This chain connects TRBV6-1 to TRBJ1-1; 7 nucleotides line up with TRBD1. V lost 10 bases, J lost 1 base, and 6 bases stayed unmatched. Germline V lookup: CDR1 MNHNS, CDR2 SASEGT. The CDR3 consists of 13 residues. CDR3 nucleotide sequence: TGTGCCACGGCCGGGACAGAGAACACTGAAGCTTTCTTT. Amino acid sequence: CATAGTENTEAFF.

In its sample, this clonotype was seen a few times. The V call is TRBV7-9, the J call TRBJ2-1; D not resolved. This CDR3 is built from 15 residues. V was shortened by 5 bases and J by 8 bases, with 19 bases between the two germline ends. The germline V gene has CDR1 SEHNR and CDR2 FQNEAQ (reference sequence). CDR3: CASSLTDVPVYEQFF. CDR3 DNA sequence: TGTGCCAGCAGCCTAACGGACGTCCCAGTCTATGAGCAGTTCTTC.

This rearrangement joins TRBV5-7 to TRBJ2-7, with D perhaps matching TRBD1 (6 bases). TRBV5-7 is treated as an ORF (open reading frame) with a function not yet certain. V lost 2 bases, J lost 0 bases, and 12 bases lay in between. This CDR3 is built from 15 residues. The DNA for the CDR3 is TGTGCCAGCAGCTTTAGTACAGGGAGCTCCTACGAGCAGTACTTC. The encoded protein is CASSFSTGSSYEQYF.

This sequence joins TRBV7-2 and TRBJ2-1, with a tentative D call TRBD2 (6 bases). CDR1 is SGHTA, CDR2 FQGNSA, per germline. V was cut by 5 bases and J by 9 bases, with 20 bases left in between. This CDR3 contains 15 residues. The CDR3 spells CASSPQGGLVPEQFF. CDR3 coding DNA: TGTGCCAGCAGCCCCCAGGGAGGACTCGTCCCTGAGCAGTTCTTC. The complete variable domain, with remaining parts taken from reference TRBV7-2 and TRBJ2-1, reads GAGVSQSPSNKVTEKGKDVELRCDPISGHTALYWYRQSLGQGLEFLIYFQGNSAPDKSGLPSDRFSAERTGGSVSTLTIQRTQQEDSAVYLCASSPQGGLVPEQFFGPGTRLTVL.

V gene TRBV7-3 combines with J gene TRBJ1-1; 7 bases map to TRBD1. The V segment lost 2 bases and the J segment 1 base; nucleotides outside the gene matches: 4. The CDR3 totals 15 residues. CDR1 and CDR2 from the germline V gene are SGHTA and FQGTGA. In nucleotides, the CDR3 is TGTGCCAGCAGCTTACAGGGGGAATCGAACACTGAAGCTTTCTTT. Translation: CASSLQGESNTEAFF.

A single count supports this clonotype. The chain carries TRBV2 and TRBJ2-2, with D perhaps TRBD2 (7 bases). The CDR3 loop spans 15 amino acids. Germline V gene lookup returns CDR1 SNHLY and CDR2 FYNNEI. Trimming removed 4 bases from V and 3 bases from J, with 12 bases in between. The CDR3 loop reads CASSAGGRDTGELFF. Written as DNA, the CDR3 is TGTGCCAGCAGTGCGGGGGGCCGGGACACCGGGGAGCTGTTTTTT. Using reference TRBV2 and TRBJ2-2 for the parts outside the CDR3, the full variable domain is EPEVTQTPSHQVTQMGQEVILRCVPISNHLYFYWYRQILGQKVEFLVSFYNNEISEKSEIFDDQFSVERPDGSNFTLKIRSTKLEDSAMYFCASSAGGRDTGELFFGEGSRLTVL.

This clonotype appeared a few times. The J gene is TRBJ2-1, the V gene TRBV13; 9 bases are a match to TRBD2. The CDR3 runs 15 residues. Germline CDR1 reads PRHDT; CDR2 reads FYEKMQ (reference sequence). With V trimmed by 0 bases and J by 7 bases, 4 bases remained unmatched. The DNA for the CDR3 is TGTGCCAGCAGCTTAGGGGCTAGCGGGATAAATGAGCAGTTCTTC. Translating it yields CASSLGASGINEQFF.

This clonotype appeared a few times. The genes are TRBV29-1 and TRBJ2-7; 11 positions agree with TRBD1. Trimming cost V 3 bases and J 3 bases; bases outside gene matches: 7. Germline V gene lookup returns CDR1 SQVTM and CDR2 ANQGSEA. The CDR3 has 15 amino acids. The DNA of the CDR3 is TGCAGCGTTGAGACGACGGACAGGGGGCACTACGAGCAGTACTTC. It codes for CSVETTDRGHYEQYF.

Many counts were recorded for this clonotype. The genes are TRBV4-2 and TRBJ2-6; D ambiguous. CDR1 and CDR2 (germline): LGHNA, YNFKEQ. CDR3 length: 15 amino acids. V was trimmed by 0 bases and J by 0 bases, leaving 3 bases between them. The CDR3 DNA is TGTGCCAGCAGCCAAGACAGCTCTGGGGCCAACGTCCTGACTTTC. Translation: CASSQDSSGANVLTF.